A selection of T cell receptor beta chains follows, all from one sample in a study of T-cell reconstitution after alpha-beta-depleted transplantation in children. One entry per CDR3 protein, called by TCRdb with MiXCR from the PCR reads. The table has 600,000 to 700,000 distinct CDR3 sequences, over 10% seen once. Sequenced material: PBMCs, taken before TCRalphabeta/CD19-depleted stem cell transplant. The source is a girl aged 2 to 9 with congenital amegakaryocytic thrombocytopenia, due to receive a stem cell transplant. Each CDR3 is given without its conserved first and last residue. Fields, in order: V gene, J gene, CDR3 protein.

>TRBV29-1|TRBJ2-5
SARGLETQY
>TRBV12-3/TRBV12-4|NA
ASRRAERAPDTQH
>TRBV12-3/TRBV12-4|TRBJ2-1
ASSPPGLAPGEQF
>TRBV28|TRBJ2-5
ASSGTGPGPEETQY
>TRBV27|TRBJ1-1
ASSVGPNTEAF
>TRBV6-1|TRBJ2-7
ASSPLAGGHYEQY
>TRBV20-1|TRBJ2-7
SARDVIAGVLYEQY
>TRBV20-1|TRBJ2-1
SASQATANEQF
>TRBV7-9|TRBJ2-2
ASSSWFSGNTGELF
>TRBV12-3/TRBV12-4|TRBJ1-5
ASGSDQPQH
>TRBV25-1|TRBJ2-7
ASSELREQY
>TRBV5-1|TRBJ2-3
ASSLLSGPSDTQY
>TRBV12-3/TRBV12-4|TRBJ2-2
ASRRGNTGELF
>TRBV27|TRBJ2-1
ASSSGSIPYNEQF
>TRBV27|TRBJ2-7
ASLFASRDRSIYEQY
>TRBV20-1|TRBJ2-4
SAPPQGASNIQY
>TRBV3-1|TRBJ2-7
ASSLRRVASSYEQY
>TRBV11-3|TRBJ2-2
ASSYEEDTGELF
>TRBV7-9|TRBJ1-6
ASTVGQGDSPLH
>TRBV12-3/TRBV12-4|TRBJ2-7
ASSKTSGSYEQY
>TRBV20-1|TRBJ2-5
SADKTETQY
>TRBV5-1|TRBJ1-5
ASSPTGDDQPQH
>TRBV11-2|TRBJ2-2
ASSLVGTGIYTGELF
>TRBV29-1|TRBJ2-1
SVTPLVPGLAGGAYNEQF
>TRBV5-1|TRBJ2-1
ASKGGSVQSSYNEQF
>TRBV4-2|TRBJ2-7
ARGSSLLRALTYEQY
>TRBV29-1|TRBJ2-7
SVEQDNSYEQY
>TRBV29-1|TRBJ2-7
SVEDTDSYEQY
>TRBV20-1|TRBJ1-6
SAVSGPYNSPLH
>TRBV5-1|TRBJ2-1
ASSLRGLAGNNEQF
>TRBV5-1|TRBJ2-1
ASQGGTSYNEQF
>TRBV4-1|TRBJ2-5
ASRPMSEETQY
>TRBV18|TRBJ2-1
ASSPRPRENNEQF
>TRBV20-1|TRBJ2-7
SAGTHSYEQY
>TRBV7-2|TRBJ2-4
ASSWSGLAKNIQY
>TRBV2|TRBJ2-1
ARGEYNEQF
>TRBV27|TRBJ1-5
ASRGEGGLNQPQH
>TRBV5-1|TRBJ1-2
ASSSPGQNGYT
>TRBV20-1|TRBJ2-1
SASVRGSTNEQF
>TRBV12-3/TRBV12-4|TRBJ2-7
ASSSSGTALFEQY
>TRBV12-3/TRBV12-4|TRBJ2-1
ASVSQWGEQF
>TRBV11-2|TRBJ2-4
ASSPSGGNIQY
>TRBV2|TRBJ2-1
ASRPGLAGTEQF
>TRBV11-2|TRBJ2-1
ASSPTRTSGGGNEQF
>TRBV19|TRBJ1-1
ASNPIGEGNTEAF
>TRBV5-1|TRBJ2-5
ASSSDSLEETQY
>TRBV15|TRBJ2-7
ATSQGLGYEQY
>TRBV15|TRBJ1-2
ATSRDMSDRGDGYT
>TRBV28|TRBJ2-6
AIRLAGSSGANVLT
>TRBV12-3/TRBV12-4|TRBJ2-7
ASSLTTRISYEQY
>TRBV30|TRBJ1-2
AWSSTTKGAGYT